Described below is a single T cell receptor beta chain sequence and its context. Germline-derived CDR1 and CDR2 are DFQATT and SNEGSKA (reference sequence). CDR3 length: 11 amino acids. The V gene lost 2 bases and the J gene lost 3 bases, with 4 bases spanning the gap. These data originate in a study of technical replicates of blood from several donors. Repertoires were generated with immunoSEQ multiplex PCR, while TCRdb's copy carries only in-frame clones and drops some. The top ten clones hold roughly 0.21% of a sample with more than 95,000 clones, nearly 97% of them seen once. The source material was T cells isolated from PBMCs. This chain joins TRBV20-1 and TRBJ2-5, with D uncertain. This clonotype originated in a human donor in good health. The CDR3 sequence is CSARREETQYF. CDR3 sequence (DNA): TGCAGTGCTAGACGAGAAGAGACCCAGTACTTC.